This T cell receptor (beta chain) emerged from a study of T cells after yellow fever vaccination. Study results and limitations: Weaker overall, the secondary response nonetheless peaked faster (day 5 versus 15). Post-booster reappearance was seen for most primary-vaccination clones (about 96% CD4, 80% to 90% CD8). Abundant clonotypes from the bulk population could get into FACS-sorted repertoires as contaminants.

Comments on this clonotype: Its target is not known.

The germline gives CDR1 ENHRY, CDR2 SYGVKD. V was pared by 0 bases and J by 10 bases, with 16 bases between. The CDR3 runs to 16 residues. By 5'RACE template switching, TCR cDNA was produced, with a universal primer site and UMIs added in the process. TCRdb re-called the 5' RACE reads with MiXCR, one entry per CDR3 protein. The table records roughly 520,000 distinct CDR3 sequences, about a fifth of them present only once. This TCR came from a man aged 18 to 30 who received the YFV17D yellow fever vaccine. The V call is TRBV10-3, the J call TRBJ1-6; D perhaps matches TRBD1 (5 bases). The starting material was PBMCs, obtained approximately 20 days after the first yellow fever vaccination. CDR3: CAISESRFRVNSPLHF. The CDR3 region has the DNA TGTGCCATCAGTGAGTCGAGGTTCAGGGTTAACTCACCCCTCCACTTT.